Following are 26 T cell receptor beta chains from one sample sequenced in a study of T cell changes during pregnancy in multiple sclerosis. TCRdb's copy holds only in-frame clones and misses some; the assay was immunoSEQ multiplex PCR. The sample shows about 22,000 clones, around 90% of them seen only once. Source: CD4+ T cells from peripheral blood mononuclear cells, taken in the third trimester of pregnancy. These receptors all stem from a female donor in good health, enrolled as a control in a pregnancy study.

The chain joins TRBV25-1 to TRBJ2-7; 7 bases match TRBD1. Germline CDR1 reads MGHDK; CDR2 reads SYGVNS. CDR3 length: 13 residues. With V trimmed by 6 bases and J by 1 base, 3 bases remained unmatched. The CDR3 reads CASSGTASYEQYF. CDR3 sequence (DNA): TGTGCCAGCAGCGGGACAGCTTCCTACGAGCAGTACTTC.

J is TRBJ2-4 and V is TRBV2; D gene unclear. The germline V gene has CDR1 SNHLY and CDR2 FYNNEI. The CDR3 is 15 residues long. Deletions cut 6 bases from V and 2 bases from J, with 14 bases between. As DNA, the CDR3 is TGTGCCAGCAGCGCCCCGGTACTATCCAAAAACATTCAGTACTTC. It encodes CASSAPVLSKNIQYF.

The rearrangement links TRBV19 to TRBJ2-5, with TRBD1 matching over 7 bases. The germline V gene encodes CDR1 LNHDA and CDR2 SQIVND (reference sequence). The CDR3 is 15 amino acids. Losses at the gene ends were 1 base for V and 3 bases for J; bases not matched to a gene: 5. The CDR3 spells CASSIARGPEETQYF. In nucleotides, the CDR3 is TGTGCCAGTAGTATAGCAAGGGGGCCAGAAGAGACCCAGTACTTC.

V is TRBV19 and J is TRBJ2-2; tentative D call: TRBD1 (6 bases). The V and J ends lost 7 bases and 1 base respectively, with 10 bases between them. CDR3 size: 14 residues. Germline loops: CDR1 LNHDA, CDR2 SQIVND (reference sequence). CDR3 sequence reads: CASTLTGNTGELFF. The DNA for the CDR3 is TGTGCCAGTACCCTGACAGGGAACACCGGGGAGCTGTTTTTT.

The rearrangement joins TRBV6-4 to TRBJ2-1; TRBD2 matches at 16 bases. The CDR3 contains 19 residues. V shed 6 bases, J shed 2 bases, and the junction held 10 bases outside the gene matches. Germline CDR1 reads MRHNA; CDR2 reads SNTAGT. CDR3: CASRKTGTSGGAPYNEQFF. For the CDR3, the DNA is TGTGCCAGCAGAAAAACCGGGACTAGCGGGGGGGCGCCCTACAATGAGCAGTTCTTC.

In its sample, this clone was seen once. The germline gene is not matched at one end of the junction; a read error may be the cause. The chain carries TRBV6-9 and TRBJ2-2, with a possible D match to TRBD2 (7 bases). Per the germline V gene, CDR1 is MNHGY and CDR2 is SVAAGI. CDR3 length equals 15 residues. This chain's CDR3 is CASSYGNREGRGAVF. CDR3 sequence (DNA): TGTGCCAGCAGTTACGGGAACAGGGAGGGCCGGGGAGCTGTTTTT.

The rearrangement links TRBV7-2 to TRBJ2-5; D remains unclear. The germline V gene has CDR1 SGHTA and CDR2 FQGNSA. There are 14 residues in the CDR3. Trimming took 2 bases from V and 0 from J, leaving 7 bases between them. As DNA, the CDR3 is TGTGCCAGCAGCTTAAAACAGTACCAAGAGACCCAGTACTTC. The encoded protein is CASSLKQYQETQYF.

The chain carries TRBV2 and TRBJ2-1; 7 bases match TRBD1. J lost 9 bases, V lost 6 bases, and 14 bases had no gene match. The CDR3 runs 15 residues. Germline loops: CDR1 SNHLY, CDR2 FYNNEI. The CDR3 loop is CASRGDDRANGEQFF. The CDR3 DNA sequence: TGTGCCAGCAGGGGGGACGACAGGGCAAACGGTGAGCAGTTCTTC. Together with reference TRBV2 and TRBJ2-1, the CDR3 gives the full variable domain: EPEVTQTPSHQVTQMGQEVILRCVPISNHLYFYWYRQILGQKVEFLVSFYNNEISEKSEIFDDQFSVERPDGSNFTLKIRSTKLEDSAMYFCASRGDDRANGEQFFGPGTRLTVL.

In this sample, this clone turned up once. The genes are TRBV6-5 and TRBJ1-2; 9 bases match TRBD1. Trimming at V came to 4 bases and at J to 6 bases, leaving 12 bases not matched to a gene. This CDR3 is built from 16 residues. Germline loops: CDR1 MNHEY, CDR2 SVGAGI. The CDR3 DNA sequence: TGTGCCAGCAGTTTGGACAGGGGAGGACCTGGGAATGGCTACACCTTC. Protein sequence: CASSLDRGGPGNGYTF.

The V gene is TRBV27, the J gene TRBJ2-3; D is perhaps TRBD2 (6 bases). The CDR3 length is 15 residues. The V and J ends lost 3 bases and 6 bases respectively, with 16 bases between them. CDR1 and CDR2 (germline): MNHEY, SMNVEV (reference sequence). The CDR3 loop reads CASSLEGRYGDTQYF. The CDR3 nucleotides read TGTGCCAGCAGTTTGGAGGGCCGATATGGGGATACGCAGTATTTT.

The chain carries TRBV19 and TRBJ1-4; D not resolved. V dropped 5 bases and J dropped 13 bases, with 20 bases sitting between them. CDR1 is LNHDA, CDR2 SQIVND, per germline (reference sequence). This CDR3 is built from 14 residues. The chain's CDR3 is CASSDPGLAIRLFF. The CDR3 coding sequence is TGTGCCAGTAGTGACCCCGGACTTGCCATCCGACTGTTTTTT. Drawing the rest from reference TRBV19 and TRBJ1-4, the complete variable domain is DGGITQSPKYLFRKEGQNVTLSCEQNLNHDAMYWYRQDPGQGLRLIYYSQIVNDFQKGDIAEGYSVSREKKESFPLTVTSAQKNPTAFYLCASSDPGLAIRLFFGSGTQLSVL.

This chain links TRBV15 with TRBJ1-2, with a possible D match to TRBD1 (6 bases). CDR3 size: 17 residues. CDR1 LNHNV and CDR2 YYDKDF come from the germline V gene (reference sequence). V dropped 6 bases and J dropped 5 bases, with 25 bases sitting between them. Here the CDR3 DNA reads TGTGCCACCAGAAACGACTCCGGACAGCAATTTGGGTATGGCTACACCTTC. Encoded protein: CATRNDSGQQFGYGYTF.

V usage is TRBV6-5 and J usage is TRBJ2-7, with D maybe TRBD1 (5 bases). Trimming removed 6 bases from V and 2 bases from J, with 14 bases in between. The germline CDR1 and CDR2 sequences are MNHEY and SVGAGI. The CDR3 loop spans 14 amino acids. CDR3 sequence: CASRDIDPPYEQYF. The CDR3 nucleotides are TGTGCCAGCAGGGACATAGACCCGCCCTACGAGCAGTACTTC.

The CDR3 sequence: CAISEGAGISPLHF. DNA for the CDR3: TGTGCCATCAGTGAAGGGGCAGGGATTTCACCCCTCCACTTT. The chain uses TRBV10-3 and TRBJ1-6; maybe TRBD1 (5 bases). The CDR3 extends over 14 amino acids. V lost 3 bases and J 9 bases, leaving 12 bases between the germline ends. CDR1 is ENHRY, CDR2 SYGVKD, per germline.

The V and J genes are TRBV6-5 and TRBJ2-2; TRBD1 agrees at 10 bases. The CDR3 spans 16 residues. Trimming took 4 bases from V and 2 from J; bases not matched to a gene: 4. Germline CDR1 is MNHEY and CDR2 is SVGAGI. CDR3 protein: CASSLGQGFNTGELFF. The CDR3 region has the DNA TGTGCCAGCAGTTTGGGACAGGGGTTTAACACCGGGGAGCTGTTTTTT.

This clone was seen just once. The chain couples TRBV18 to TRBJ1-4, with TRBD1 matching over 7 bases. With 2 bases clipped from V and 7 bases from J, the junction kept 7 bases outside the gene matches. This CDR3 region has 15 residues. In germline, CDR1 is KGHSH, CDR2 LQKENI. The CDR3 loop is CASSPDRALGEKLFF. The CDR3, as DNA: TGTGCCAGCTCACCAGACAGGGCCCTAGGTGAAAAACTGTTTTTT.

The chain carries TRBV5-6 and TRBJ2-7, with a weak D call TRBD1 (5 bases). The CDR3 contains 14 residues. V was clipped by 0 bases and J by 2 bases, with 9 bases between them. Germline assignment: CDR1 SGHDT and CDR2 YYEEEE. The CDR3 protein is CASSLVGRPYEQYF. The DNA for the CDR3 is TGTGCCAGCAGCTTGGTGGGGCGCCCCTACGAGCAGTACTTC.

The sample holds one count of this clone. The rearrangement uses TRBV9 and TRBJ2-1, with 15 bases that match TRBD2. Per germline, CDR1 SGDLS and CDR2 YYNGEE. The trim removed 4 bases at V and 7 bases at J, leaving 9 bases unmatched. The CDR3 is 17 residues long. The CDR3 DNA follows: TGTGCCAGCAGCCCATCCGGACTAGCGGGGGGGTGGAATGAGCAGTTCTTC. Translating gives CASSPSGLAGGWNEQFF.

The rearrangement joins TRBV5-5 to TRBJ1-1; TRBD1 matches 8 bases. The CDR3 is made up of 16 amino acids. The V and J ends lost 2 bases and 4 bases, in that order; junction bases with no gene match: 10. CDR1 and CDR2 (germline): SGHKS, YYEKEE (reference sequence). CDR3 sequence reads: CASSLLGGQGATEAFF. CDR3 in DNA: TGTGCCAGCAGCTTACTGGGGGGGCAGGGGGCCACTGAAGCTTTCTTT.

This clone occurred a few times. This chain connects TRBV6-6 to TRBJ2-7; a possible D gene is TRBD1 (6 bases). Trimming left V 5 bases short and J 0 bases short, with 14 bases between. Per germline, CDR1 MNHNY and CDR2 SVGAGI (reference sequence). The CDR3 loop spans 15 amino acids. CDR3 protein: CASSPRDMSSYEQYF. CDR3 DNA sequence: TGTGCCAGCAGTCCCCGGGACATGAGCTCCTACGAGCAGTACTTC.

Only one count was recorded for this clone. V usage is TRBV19 and J usage is TRBJ2-7; weak D call: TRBD1 (7 bases). V was cut by 6 bases and J by 3 bases, with 18 bases left in between. This CDR3 is built from 15 residues. Germline CDR1 is LNHDA and CDR2 is SQIVND (reference sequence). The DNA for the CDR3 is TGTGCCAGTAGACCGGGGGACAGCCATTTCTACGAGCAGTACTTC. Translating gives CASRPGDSHFYEQYF.

The chain uses TRBV5-1 and TRBJ1-2; 7 positions agree with TRBD1. Losses at the gene ends were 5 bases for V and 2 bases for J; bases not matched to a gene: 3. The CDR3 is 13 amino acids. Germline V gene data show CDR1 as SGHRS and CDR2 as YFSETQ. The CDR3 DNA is TGCGCCAGCAGAGTGACAGGGAACTATGGCTACACCTTC. Its protein product is CASRVTGNYGYTF.

The chain recombines TRBV18 with TRBJ1-1; 8 bases map to TRBD1. Germline assignment: CDR1 KGHSH and CDR2 LQKENI. Losses at the gene ends were 3 bases for V and 0 bases for J; bases not matched to a gene: 6. CDR3 length: 16 amino acids. The CDR3 region is CASSPGQGRMNTEAFF. CDR3 nucleotide sequence: TGTGCCAGCTCACCCGGACAGGGAAGAATGAACACTGAAGCTTTCTTT.

The V and J genes are TRBV15 and TRBJ1-1; a weak D match, TRBD1 (5 bases). There are 13 residues in the CDR3. V shed 0 bases and J shed 11 bases, with 13 bases lying between them. CDR1 is LNHNV, CDR2 YYDKDF, per germline (reference sequence). The chain's CDR3 is CATSRDAGNSAFF. The DNA of the CDR3 is TGTGCCACCAGCAGAGATGCAGGGAATTCGGCTTTCTTT.

The V gene is TRBV10-1, the J gene TRBJ2-2; 7 bases are shared with TRBD2. Germline loops: CDR1 WNHNN, CDR2 SYGVQD (reference sequence). The CDR3 loop spans 12 amino acids. The V and J ends lost 6 bases and 6 bases, in that order; junction bases with no gene match: 1. The CDR3 nucleotides read TGCGCCAGCAGGGGGGGGTCCGGGGAGCTGTTTTTT. Protein: CASRGGSGELFF.

The V call is TRBV30, the J call TRBJ1-6; perhaps TRBD1 as D (6 bases). V was clipped by 6 bases and J by 9 bases, with 21 bases between them. The CDR3 runs to 15 residues. CDR1 GTSNPN and CDR2 SVGIG come from the germline V gene (reference sequence). CDR3 DNA sequence: TGTGCCTGCCAGTTCTACAGGGCAACGGGTTCACCCCTCCACTTT. This encodes CACQFYRATGSPLHF.